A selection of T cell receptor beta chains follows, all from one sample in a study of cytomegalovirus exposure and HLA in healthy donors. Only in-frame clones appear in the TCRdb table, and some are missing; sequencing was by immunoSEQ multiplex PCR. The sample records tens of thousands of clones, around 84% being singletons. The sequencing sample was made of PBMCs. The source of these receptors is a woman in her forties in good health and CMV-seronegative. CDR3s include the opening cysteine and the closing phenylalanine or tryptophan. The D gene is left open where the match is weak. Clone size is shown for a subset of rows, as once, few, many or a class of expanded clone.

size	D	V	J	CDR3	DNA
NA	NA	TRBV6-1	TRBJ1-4	CASRSGTAVEKLFF	TGTGCCAGCAGGTCCGGGACTGCGGTGGAAAAACTGTTTTTT
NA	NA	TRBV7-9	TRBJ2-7	CASSLGSSVYEQYF	TGTGCCAGCAGCTTAGGATCAAGCGTCTACGAGCAGTACTTC
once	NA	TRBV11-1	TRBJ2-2	CASSLRPGNTGELFF	TGTGCCAGCAGCTTACGCCCAGGGAACACCGGGGAGCTGTTTTTT
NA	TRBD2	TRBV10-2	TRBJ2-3	CASSESFTIAGGIPDTQYF	TGCGCCAGCAGTGAGTCTTTTACCATAGCGGGAGGGATTCCAGATACGCAGTATTTT
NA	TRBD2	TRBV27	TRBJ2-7	CASSPIDPSGINYEQYF	TGTGCCAGCAGTCCCATCGACCCTAGCGGGATAAACTACGAGCAGTACTTC
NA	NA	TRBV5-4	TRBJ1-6	CASSLAWEAKKSPLHF	TGTGCCAGCAGCTTGGCCTGGGAGGCGAAGAAATCACCCCTCCACTTT
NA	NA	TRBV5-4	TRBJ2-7	CASSPTVNSYEQYF	TGTGCCAGCAGCCCGACAGTGAACTCCTACGAGCAGTACTTC
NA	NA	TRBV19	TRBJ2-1	CASRFLAQGENEQFF	TGTGCCAGTAGATTCCTAGCGCAAGGGGAAAATGAGCAGTTCTTC
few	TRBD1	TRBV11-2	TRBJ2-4	CASSLTGENIQYF	TGTGCCAGCAGCTTAACAGGGGAGAACATTCAGTACTTC
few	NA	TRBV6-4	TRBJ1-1	CASSDWGLFFF	TGTGCCAGCAGTGACTGGGGGCTGTTTTTCTTT
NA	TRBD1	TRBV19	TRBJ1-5	CASSMRGRKDQPQHF	TGTGCCAGTAGTATGAGGGGGCGCAAAGATCAGCCCCAGCATTTT
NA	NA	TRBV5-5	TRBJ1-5	CASSLGPGGNQPQHF	TGTGCCAGCAGCTTGGGACCAGGGGGCAATCAGCCCCAGCATTTT
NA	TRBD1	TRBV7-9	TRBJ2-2	CASSFLRQGTGELFF	TGTGCCAGCAGCTTCCTCCGACAGGGAACCGGGGAGCTGTTTTTT
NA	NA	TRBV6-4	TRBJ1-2	CASSASNGQLYTF	TGTGCCAGCAGTGCCTCTAATGGACAGCTCTACACCTTC
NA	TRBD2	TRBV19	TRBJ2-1	CASTGVGGREYNEQFF	TGTGCCAGTACGGGTGTGGGCGGGAGAGAATACAATGAGCAGTTCTTC
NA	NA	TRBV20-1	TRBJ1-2	CSARGGDGYTF	TGCAGTGCTAGAGGCGGAGATGGCTACACCTTC
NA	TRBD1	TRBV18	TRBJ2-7	CASSLPTGQGAEQYF	TGTGCCAGCTCACTACCTACTGGACAGGGGGCCGAGCAGTACTTC
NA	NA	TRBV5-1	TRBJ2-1	CASSLGRGGAPDEQFF	TGCGCCAGCAGCTTGGGAAGGGGGGGCGCCCCGGATGAGCAGTTCTTC
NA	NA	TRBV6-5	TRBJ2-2	CASSWGLVGELFF	TGTGCCAGCAGTTGGGGACTTGTCGGGGAGCTGTTTTTT
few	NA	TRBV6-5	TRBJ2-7	CASWGDSYEQYF	TGTGCCAGTTGGGGGGACTCCTACGAGCAGTACTTC
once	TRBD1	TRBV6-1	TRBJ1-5	CASSVGGSSNQPQHF	TGTGCCAGCAGTGTAGGGGGCTCTAGCAATCAGCCCCAGCATTTT
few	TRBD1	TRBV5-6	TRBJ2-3	CASRSGTGGLTDTQYF	TGTGCCAGCAGATCCGGGACAGGGGGCCTCACAGATACGCAGTATTTT
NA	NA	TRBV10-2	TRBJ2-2	CATLDSTGELFF	TGCGCCACCCTTGACTCCACCGGGGAGCTGTTTTTT
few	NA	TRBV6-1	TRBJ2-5	CASLHLGSTQYF	TGTGCCAGTCTACACCTAGGATCTACCCAGTACTTC
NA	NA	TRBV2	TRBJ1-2	CASSAHGASNYGYTF	TGTGCCAGCAGTGCGCATGGGGCCTCTAACTATGGCTACACCTTC
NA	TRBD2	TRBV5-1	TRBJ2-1	CASSSSWTSGNEQFF	TGCGCCAGCAGCTCGTCATGGACTAGCGGCAATGAGCAGTTCTTC
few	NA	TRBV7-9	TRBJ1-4	CASSAEANEKLFF	TGTGCCAGCAGCGCAGAGGCTAATGAAAAACTGTTTTTT
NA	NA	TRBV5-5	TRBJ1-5	CASSLWQGRQPQHF	TGTGCCAGCAGCTTGTGGCAGGGCAGGCAGCCCCAGCATTTT
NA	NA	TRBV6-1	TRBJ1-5	CASSRVGANQPQHF	TGTGCCAGCAGTCGGGTGGGGGCCAATCAGCCCCAGCATTTT
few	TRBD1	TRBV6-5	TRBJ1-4	CASSSGTVGEKLFF	TGTGCCAGCAGTTCCGGGACAGTGGGTGAAAAACTGTTTTTT
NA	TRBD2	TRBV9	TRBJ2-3	CASSVRTSGTSTDTQYF	TGTGCCAGCAGCGTGAGGACTAGCGGGACTAGCACAGATACGCAGTATTTT
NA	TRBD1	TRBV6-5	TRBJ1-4	CASSSGQGTNEKLFF	TGTGCCAGCAGTTCCGGACAGGGGACTAATGAAAAACTGTTTTTT
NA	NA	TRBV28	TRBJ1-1	CASSVGQSEAFF	TGTGCCAGCAGCGTTGGACAGAGTGAAGCTTTCTTT
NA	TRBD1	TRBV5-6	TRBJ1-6	CASSADSTGGFGSPLHF	TGTGCCAGCAGCGCCGACAGCACAGGGGGCTTCGGTTCACCCCTCCACTTT
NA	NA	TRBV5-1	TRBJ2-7	CASSLVSLSYEQYF	TGCGCCAGCAGCTTGGTATCGTTGAGCTACGAGCAGTACTTC
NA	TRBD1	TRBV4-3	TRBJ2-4	CASSPQGAGTKNIQYF	TGCGCCAGCAGCCCCCAGGGGGCGGGAACTAAAAACATTCAGTACTTC
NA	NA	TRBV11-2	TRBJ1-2	CASSLDRFLLGYTF	TGTGCCAGCAGCTTAGACAGGTTCTTGCTGGGCTACACCTTC
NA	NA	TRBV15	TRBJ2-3	CATSAQITSTDTQYF	TGTGCCACCAGCGCCCAAATAACAAGCACAGATACGCAGTATTTT
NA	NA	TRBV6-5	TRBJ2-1	CASAGLQREQFF	TGTGCCAGTGCGGGACTCCAAAGGGAGCAGTTCTTC
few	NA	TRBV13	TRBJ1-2	CASSLDRVYGYTF	TGTGCCAGCAGCTTAGACAGGGTTTATGGCTACACCTTC
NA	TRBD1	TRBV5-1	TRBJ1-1	CASKADRGDTEAFF	TGCGCCAGCAAGGCTGACAGGGGGGACACTGAAGCTTTCTTT
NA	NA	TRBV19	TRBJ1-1	CASSIDRSDRGGKAFF	TGTGCCAGTAGTATAGATAGATCAGACCGCGGGGGCAAAGCTTTCTTT
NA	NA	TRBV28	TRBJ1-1	CASSFYDGTEAFF	TGTGCCAGCAGTTTCTATGACGGGACTGAAGCTTTCTTT
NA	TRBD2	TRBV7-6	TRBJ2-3	CASSLGLAGDTQYF	TGTGCCAGCAGCTTGGGGCTAGCGGGCGATACGCAGTATTTT
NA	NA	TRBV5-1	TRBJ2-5	CASSFSQGFGRETQYF	TGCGCCAGCAGTTTTTCCCAGGGATTCGGTCGAGAGACCCAGTACTTC
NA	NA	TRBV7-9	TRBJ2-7	CASSSTERPREQYF	TGTGCCAGCAGCTCCACCGAGCGGCCCAGAGAGCAGTACTTC
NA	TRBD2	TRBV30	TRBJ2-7	CAWSSGGPTYEQYF	TGTGCCTGGAGCAGCGGGGGGCCGACCTACGAGCAGTACTTC
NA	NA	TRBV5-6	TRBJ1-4	CASSFSPQDHEKLFF	TGTGCCAGCAGCTTTAGCCCCCAAGACCATGAAAAACTGTTTTTT
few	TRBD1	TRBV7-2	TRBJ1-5	CASSLRQGVGGQPQHF	TGTGCCAGCAGCTTAAGACAGGGGGTGGGTGGACAGCCCCAGCATTTT
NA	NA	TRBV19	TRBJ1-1	CASSIVQGLTEAFF	TGTGCCAGTAGTATAGTACAGGGTCTGACTGAAGCTTTCTTT
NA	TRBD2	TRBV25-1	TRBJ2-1	CASSDSFGTSVYNEQFF	TGTGCCAGCAGTGATTCGTTCGGGACTAGCGTATACAATGAGCAGTTCTTC
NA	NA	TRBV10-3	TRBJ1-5	CAISEMGGQYPNNQPQHF	TGTGCCATCAGTGAGATGGGGGGGCAGTACCCTAACAATCAGCCCCAGCATTTT
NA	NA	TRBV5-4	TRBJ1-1	CASSLAADRYTEAFF	TGTGCCAGCAGCCTTGCCGCCGACAGATACACTGAAGCTTTCTTT
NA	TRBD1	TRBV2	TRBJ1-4	CASGMGQGRRRNKKLFF	TGTGCCAGCGGAATGGGACAGGGGAGACGGAGAAACAAAAAACTGTTTTTT